Shown below are 3 T cell receptor beta chains from a single sample sequenced in a study of CD8+ T cells in alopecia areata. The authors extracted RNA and reverse transcribed it into cDNA as the sequencing template. TCRdb keeps only in-frame clones here, not all; method: immunoSEQ multiplex PCR. The sample consists of roughly 150,000 clones, 45% to 60% of them appearing once. The source material was CD4+ T cells sorted from blood. The origin of the receptors is a human donor in good health.

The chain employs TRBV11-2 and TRBJ2-7; 8 positions match TRBD1. Germline V gene data show CDR1 as SGHAT and CDR2 as FQNNGV. With V trimmed by 4 bases and J by 2 bases, 10 bases remained unmatched. The CDR3 has 16 amino acids. CDR3 in amino acids: CASSSNDRGSPYEQYF. In DNA form, the CDR3 reads TGTGCCAGCAGCTCCAATGACAGGGGAAGCCCCTACGAGCAGTACTTC. The full variable domain, with the rest looked up from reference TRBV11-2 and TRBJ2-7, is EAGVAQSPRYKIIEKRQSVAFWCNPISGHATLYWYQQILGQGPKLLIQFQNNGVVDDSQLPKDRFSAERLKGVDSTLKIQPAKLEDSAVYLCASSSNDRGSPYEQYFGPGTRLTVT.

This clone was detected many times. V is TRBV11-2 and J is TRBJ2-5; 8 nucleotides align to TRBD1. There are 14 residues in the CDR3. The germline V gene has CDR1 SGHAT and CDR2 FQNNGV. J lost 2 bases, V lost 5 bases, and 4 bases had no gene match. The CDR3 protein is CASSPTGGQETQYF. The CDR3 nucleotides read TGTGCCAGCAGCCCCACAGGGGGACAAGAGACCCAGTACTTC. The entire variable domain, with the rest obtained from reference TRBV11-2 and TRBJ2-5, is as follows: EAGVAQSPRYKIIEKRQSVAFWCNPISGHATLYWYQQILGQGPKLLIQFQNNGVVDDSQLPKDRFSAERLKGVDSTLKIQPAKLEDSAVYLCASSPTGGQETQYFGPGTRLLVL.

The chain has TRBV30 and TRBJ2-2; D is ambiguous. The CDR3 covers 14 residues. Germline assignment: CDR1 GTSNPN and CDR2 SVGIG (reference sequence). The V end lost 4 bases, the J end lost 2 bases, and 11 bases lay between the germline ends. The CDR3 region is CAWNFGGNTGELFF. CDR3 sequence (DNA): TGTGCCTGGAATTTTGGCGGAAACACCGGGGAGCTGTTTTTT.